This TCR beta chain was documented in a study of blood T cell repertoires in COVID-19. Study-wide background: The origin of the acute and convalescent COVID-19 samples was the United States, Italy and Spain. The cDNA or gDNA used as material had been derived from T cells, B-cell-depleted T cells, or PBMCs.

Repertoires were generated with immunoSEQ multiplex PCR, while TCRdb's copy carries only in-frame clones and drops some. The sample holds about 84,000 clones, about 83% seen once. Germline loops: CDR1 SGHNT, CDR2 YYREEE (reference sequence). This CDR3 spans 15 amino acids. Trimming shortened V by 0 bases and J by 2 bases, and 10 bases separated the two germline ends. This TCR derives from a woman of 80 years or more with acute or convalescent COVID-19. The sequencing sample was made of peripheral blood. The gene calls are TRBV5-4 and TRBJ2-3, with D tentatively TRBD2 (7 bases). CDR3 nucleotide sequence: TGTGCCAGCAGCTTGGGGGGGGGCTTCACAGATACGCAGTATTTT. It specifies CASSLGGGFTDTQYF.